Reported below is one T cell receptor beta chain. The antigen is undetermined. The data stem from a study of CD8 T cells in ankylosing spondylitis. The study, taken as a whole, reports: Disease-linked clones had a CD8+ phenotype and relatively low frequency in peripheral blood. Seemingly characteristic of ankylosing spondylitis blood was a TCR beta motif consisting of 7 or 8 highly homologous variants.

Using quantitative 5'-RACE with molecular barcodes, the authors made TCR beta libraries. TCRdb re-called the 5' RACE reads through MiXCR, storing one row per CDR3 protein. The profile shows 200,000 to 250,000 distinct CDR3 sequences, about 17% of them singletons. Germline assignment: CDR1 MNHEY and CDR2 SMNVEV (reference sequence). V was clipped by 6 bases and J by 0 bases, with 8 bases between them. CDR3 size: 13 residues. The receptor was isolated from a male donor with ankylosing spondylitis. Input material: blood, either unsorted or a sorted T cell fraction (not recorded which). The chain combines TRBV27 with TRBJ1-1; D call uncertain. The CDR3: CASRIGLNTEAFF. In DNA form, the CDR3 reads TGTGCCAGCAGAATAGGGTTGAACACTGAAGCTTTCTTT.